A selection of T cell receptor beta chains follows, all from one sample in a study of T cells in Graves' hyperthyroidism and ophthalmopathy. TCRdb analysed the multiplex PCR reads with MiXCR anew, one entry per CDR3 protein. The table has roughly 200,000 distinct CDR3 sequences, approximately 20% seen once. The source material was blood. The receptors here all came from a man aged 40-49 years with Graves' hyperthyroidism. CDR3s include the opening cysteine and the closing phenylalanine or tryptophan. Fields, in order: clone size, V gene, J gene, CDR3 length, D gene, CDR3 DNA, CDR3 protein. A D gene is named only where the DNA matches it firmly. The listing skips clone size in some rows; elsewhere it reads once, few, many or a size class.

size: many; V: TRBV20-1; J: TRBJ1-4; length: 14; D: TRBD1; DNA: TGCAGTGCTAGAGATCGGACAGGGTTTCGGAAACTGTTTTTT; CDR3: CSARDRTGFRKLFF
size: few; V: TRBV10-3; J: TRBJ2-1; length: 15; D: -; DNA: TGTGCCATCAGTGTGGGGGCCACCTCCTACAATGAGCAGTTCTTC; CDR3: CAISVGATSYNEQFF
size: many; V: TRBV6-2/TRBV6-3; J: TRBJ1-2; length: 12; D: -; DNA: TGTGCCAGCCAGGACGTTTACTATGGCTACACCTTC; CDR3: CASQDVYYGYTF
size: many; V: TRBV6-1; J: TRBJ1-2; length: 13; D: TRBD1; DNA: TGTGCCAGTAAAACAGGGGTAGATTATGGCTACACCTTC; CDR3: CASKTGVDYGYTF
size: -; V: TRBV28; J: TRBJ2-7; length: 14; D: TRBD2; DNA: TGTGCCAGCAGCCCCGGGGGGGGGACCTACGAGCAGTACTTC; CDR3: CASSPGGGTYEQYF
size: many; V: TRBV30; J: TRBJ1-1; length: 13; D: -; DNA: TGTGCCTGGTCACGGGGCCTTTACACTGAAGCTTTCTTT; CDR3: CAWSRGLYTEAFF
size: -; V: TRBV3-1; J: TRBJ2-7; length: 15; D: TRBD1; DNA: TGTGCCAGCAGCCAGACCCGACAGGGGGCTCGGGAGCAGTACTTC; CDR3: CASSQTRQGAREQYF
size: many; V: TRBV20-1; J: TRBJ2-7; length: 14; D: -; DNA: TGCAGTGCTAGAGATCACGGCCGGTTCGTCGAGCAGTACTTC; CDR3: CSARDHGRFVEQYF
size: many; V: TRBV6-2/TRBV6-3; J: TRBJ2-1; length: 14; D: -; DNA: TGTGCCAGCAGTCCAGGGACGGGCTACAATGAGCAGTTCTTC; CDR3: CASSPGTGYNEQFF
size: many; V: TRBV5-1; J: TRBJ1-1; length: 13; D: -; DNA: TGCGCCAGCAGCTTGGGGGTTACGGCTGAAGCTTTCTTT; CDR3: CASSLGVTAEAFF
size: -; V: TRBV12-3/TRBV12-4; J: TRBJ2-1; length: 17; D: -; DNA: TGTGCCAGCAGTCCAACGGCGTCTCCCGCCAACTACAATGAGCAGTTCTTC; CDR3: CASSPTASPANYNEQFF
size: -; V: TRBV4-2; J: TRBJ2-2; length: 13; D: -; DNA: TGTGCCAGCCGGTCCTACGCCCCCGGGGAGCTGTTTTTT; CDR3: CASRSYAPGELFF
size: many; V: TRBV12-3/TRBV12-4; J: TRBJ1-1; length: 13; D: -; DNA: TGTGCCAGCACCTCTGGTGGGAGGACTGAAGCTTTCTTT; CDR3: CASTSGGRTEAFF
size: many; V: TRBV7-2; J: TRBJ1-6; length: 15; D: -; DNA: TGTGCCAGCAGCAAAACCGGGACTGGAGGTTCACCCCTCCACTTT; CDR3: CASSKTGTGGSPLHF
size: few; V: TRBV11-2; J: TRBJ1-5; length: 17; D: TRBD1; DNA: TGTGCCAGCAGCTCCGGGACAGAGTTACATAGCAATCAGCCCCAGCATTTT; CDR3: CASSSGTELHSNQPQHF
size: few; V: TRBV3-1; J: TRBJ2-1; length: 16; D: TRBD2; DNA: TGTGCCAGCAGCCAAGACCCCCAGCGGGGGGCAAATGAGCAGTTCTTC; CDR3: CASSQDPQRGANEQFF
size: -; V: TRBV6-2/TRBV6-3; J: TRBJ2-7; length: 13; D: -; DNA: TGTGCCAGCAGTTACCGAGAAGGGAGCGAGCAGTACTTC; CDR3: CASSYREGSEQYF